Each of the 29 T cell receptor beta chains below was sequenced from the same sample in a study of Ad26.COV2.S vaccination and SARS-CoV-2 variants. Produced via immunoSEQ multiplex PCR; TCRdb's table is partial and in-frame only. The data hold about 320,000 clones, with around four fifths observed a single time. Treatment here: over 15 received Ad26.COV2.S at low or high dose, single or two shots; about 5 received placebo; per-sample allocation not given. Sampling was done on day 63 after the first vaccine or placebo injection. The starting material was peripheral blood, obtained in a trial of Ad26.COV2.S vaccine versus placebo. The receptors derive from a person between 18 and 59 years old who received the Ad26.COV2.S COVID-19 vaccine or a placebo.

The rearrangement joins TRBV11-3 to TRBJ1-6; D not certain. Germline lookup yields CDR1 SGHNT and CDR2 YENEEA. CDR3 length equals 16 residues. Trimming shortened V by 5 bases and J by 0 bases, and 11 bases separated the two germline ends. This CDR3 is CASSQTGGSYNSPLHF. The CDR3 DNA sequence: TGTGCCAGCAGCCAGACGGGAGGCTCCTATAATTCACCCCTCCACTTT.

This clone was seen a single time. The chain joins TRBV30 to TRBJ1-1, with D unresolved. V was trimmed by 4 bases and J by 4 bases, leaving 13 bases between them. CDR3 length: 13 residues. Germline lookup yields CDR1 GTSNPN and CDR2 SVGIG (reference sequence). The CDR3 nucleotides read TGTGCCTGGAATTTGGGGTGGGGCACTGAAGCTTTCTTT. Its translation: CAWNLGWGTEAFF.

The chain couples TRBV25-1 to TRBJ2-2, with D possibly being TRBD1 (5 bases). Germline CDR1 and CDR2: MGHDK and SYGVNS. Trimming left V 6 bases short and J 7 bases short, with 15 bases between. This CDR3 is 14 amino acids long. CDR3 in amino acids: CASSVRSGIGELFF. Here the CDR3 DNA reads TGTGCCAGCAGCGTACGTTCAGGGATCGGGGAGCTGTTTTTT. Full variable domain (outside the CDR3, taken from reference TRBV25-1 and TRBJ2-2): EADIYQTPRYLVIGTGKKITLECSQTMGHDKMYWYQQDPGMELHLIHYSYGVNSTEKGDLSSESTVSRIRTEHFPLTLESARPSHTSQYLCASSVRSGIGELFFGEGSRLTVL.

The J gene is TRBJ2-1, the V gene TRBV28; TRBD2 matches at 11 bases. V gave up 7 bases and J gave up 3 bases; unmatched junction bases: 11. This CDR3 spans 17 amino acids. Germline CDR1 is MDHEN and CDR2 is SYDVKM. CDR3: CASMFSGGALFYNEQFF. CDR3 sequence (DNA): TGTGCCAGCATGTTTAGCGGGGGGGCTCTCTTCTACAATGAGCAGTTCTTC. Looking up the rest from reference TRBV28 and TRBJ2-1 gives the full variable domain: DVKVTQSSRYLVKRTGEKVFLECVQDMDHENMFWYRQDPGLGLRLIYFSYDVKMKEKGDIPEGYSVSREKKERFSLILESASTNQTSMYLCASMFSGGALFYNEQFFGPGTRLTVL.

This sequence joins TRBV11-2 and TRBJ1-2; 8 bases are shared with TRBD1. This CDR3 has 18 amino acids. The germline CDR1 and CDR2 sequences are SGHAT and FQNNGV. V lost 1 base to trimming and J lost 0 bases; unmatched junction nucleotides: 10. CDR3 amino acids: CASSLVRSDRDPNYGYTF. CDR3 DNA sequence: TGTGCCAGCAGCTTAGTTCGGTCGGACAGGGACCCTAACTATGGCTACACCTTC.

This chain links TRBV5-1 with TRBJ2-7, with D unclear. The length of the CDR3 is 12 residues. Germline assignment: CDR1 SGHRS and CDR2 YFSETQ. The germline V and J ends were trimmed by 2 bases and 0 bases, with 3 bases remaining between them. The CDR3 loop reads CASSFSSYEQYF. The CDR3 DNA reads TGCGCCAGCAGCTTCAGCTCCTACGAGCAGTACTTC.

The CDR3 DNA sequence: TGTGCCAGCAGCTTATTCGGGCGACGGGACAATGAGCAGTTCTTC. Amino acid sequence: CASSLFGRRDNEQFF. The chain combines TRBV11-3 with TRBJ2-1; D unresolved. Trimming took 2 bases from V and 5 from J, leaving 13 bases between them. The germline CDR1 and CDR2 sequences are SGHNT and YENEEA. The CDR3 contains 15 residues.

The rearrangement links TRBV14 to TRBJ2-5, with D maybe TRBD1 (5 bases). Germline CDR1 reads SGHDN; CDR2 reads FVKESK. V was clipped by 2 bases and J by 2 bases, with 15 bases between them. This CDR3 has 16 amino acids. CDR3 sequence: CASSQWGRPNQETQYF. CDR3 nucleotides: TGTGCCAGCAGCCAATGGGGCAGGCCAAATCAAGAGACCCAGTACTTC.

The chain couples TRBV24-1 to TRBJ2-1; 9 bases line up with TRBD1. This CDR3 is built from 16 residues. Germline V gene data show CDR1 as KGHDR and CDR2 as SFDVKD. J was trimmed by 5 bases and V by 4 bases; bases with no gene match: 8. The CDR3 sequence: CATSETGQGLHNEQFF. The CDR3 DNA reads as TGTGCCACCAGTGAAACCGGACAGGGGCTACACAATGAGCAGTTCTTC.

This chain connects TRBV5-4 to TRBJ2-7; either TRBD1 or TRBD2 may supply D (5 bases each). Germline loops: CDR1 SGHNT, CDR2 YYREEE (reference sequence). The CDR3 is made up of 16 amino acids. Trimming took off 4 bases at V and 6 bases at J, with 23 bases between the two ends. CDR3 region: CASSGARGLGLAEQYF. Written as DNA, the CDR3 is TGTGCCAGCAGCGGGGCACGGGGCCTGGGATTGGCCGAGCAGTACTTC. The variable domain in full, completed from reference TRBV5-4 and TRBJ2-7, reads ETGVTQSPTHLIKTRGQQVTLRCSSQSGHNTVSWYQQALGQGPQFIFQYYREEENGRGNFPPRFSGLQFPNYSSELNVNALELDDSALYLCASSGARGLGLAEQYFGPGTRLTVT.

The gene calls are TRBV28 and TRBJ1-2; D is uncertain. The germline CDR1 and CDR2 sequences are MDHEN and SYDVKM. The CDR3 is made up of 15 amino acids. V was cut by 4 bases and J by 2 bases, with 14 bases left in between. The CDR3 here is CASSSAGSPNYGYTF. The CDR3 DNA reads as TGTGCCAGCAGTTCGGCCGGGTCCCCAAACTATGGCTACACCTTC.

J is TRBJ1-6 and V is TRBV2; D gene ambiguous. V was cut by 4 bases and J by 7 bases, with 8 bases left in between. The CDR3 length is 13 residues. Germline V gene lookup returns CDR1 SNHLY and CDR2 FYNNEI. The CDR3 nucleotides are TGTGCCAGCAGTGGCGGGCCGAATTCACCCCTCCACTTT. Its translation: CASSGGPNSPLHF.

The genes are TRBV5-1 and TRBJ2-2; D is possibly TRBD2 (5 bases). CDR1 and CDR2 (germline): SGHRS, YFSETQ. The CDR3 spans 15 residues. Trimming cost V 1 base and J 9 bases, with 16 bases left between them. CDR3 loop: CASSLQAGAGRELFF. As DNA, the CDR3 is TGCGCCAGCAGCTTGCAGGCGGGCGCAGGCCGGGAGCTGTTTTTT. Based on the CDR3 plus reference TRBV5-1 and TRBJ2-2, the full variable domain is KAGVTQTPRYLIKTRGQQVTLSCSPISGHRSVSWYQQTPGQGLQFLFEYFSETQRNKGNFPGRFSGRQFSNSRSEMNVSTLELGDSALYLCASSLQAGAGRELFFGEGSRLTVL.

V gene TRBV6-5 combines with J gene TRBJ2-2, with TRBD1 matching over 11 bases. The CDR3 is 15 residues long. The ends lost 7 bases at V and 5 bases at J; junction bases unmatched: 6. Germline CDR1 MNHEY, CDR2 SVGAGI. The DNA for the CDR3 is TGTGCCAGCAAAGTGGGGACAGGGGGGACCGGGGAGCTGTTTTTT. It specifies CASKVGTGGTGELFF.

This clone was found once. The chain carries TRBV18 and TRBJ2-7; D is ambiguous. Trimming stripped 5 bases from V and 4 bases from J, with 9 bases between. Germline V CDR1 and CDR2: KGHSH, LQKENI. This CDR3 region has 12 residues. The CDR3 spells CASSNIQYEQYF. CDR3 coding DNA: TGTGCCAGCTCAAATATTCAATACGAGCAGTACTTC.

The chain has TRBV27 and TRBJ2-1; D not certain. Germline-derived CDR1 and CDR2 are MNHEY and SMNVEV (reference sequence). The CDR3 loop spans 15 amino acids. Trimming took 2 bases from V and 0 from J, leaving 8 bases between them. CDR3 sequence: CASSLGMSSYNEQFF. The DNA of the CDR3 is TGTGCCAGCAGTTTAGGGATGAGCTCCTACAATGAGCAGTTCTTC.

This chain joins TRBV5-1 and TRBJ1-4, with 10 bases identical to TRBD1. Germline CDR1 and CDR2: SGHRS and YFSETQ. The CDR3 covers 15 residues. The junction had 8 bases not matched to a gene; V was cut back by 4 bases and J by 8 bases. The CDR3 bases are TGCGCCAGCAGCACGACAGGGGGCTCCCAAGAAAAACTGTTTTTT. This codes for CASSTTGGSQEKLFF.

The V call is TRBV18, the J call TRBJ2-7, with D possibly called TRBD1 or TRBD2 (5 bases each). There are 14 residues in the CDR3. Trimming took off 2 bases at V and 4 bases at J, with 12 bases between the two ends. The germline V gene has CDR1 KGHSH and CDR2 LQKENI. CDR3 amino acids: CASSPKRGGYEQYF. The CDR3 DNA is TGTGCCAGCTCACCAAAGAGGGGCGGATACGAGCAGTACTTC.

CDR3 amino acids: CASSVSSGGAAQYF. The CDR3 DNA follows: TGTGCCAGCAGCGTCTCTAGCGGGGGGGCCGCGCAGTACTTC. The gene calls are TRBV5-4 and TRBJ2-7; 12 nucleotides agree with TRBD2. Trimming took 4 bases from V and 9 from J; bases not matched to a gene: 8. There are 14 residues in the CDR3. Germline lookup yields CDR1 SGHNT and CDR2 YYREEE (reference sequence).

The V call is TRBV4-2, the J call TRBJ1-1, with a possible D match to TRBD1 (5 bases). This CDR3 region has 15 residues. Trimming took 4 bases from V and 2 from J, leaving 14 bases between them. In germline, CDR1 is LGHNA, CDR2 YNFKEQ. Written as DNA, the CDR3 is TGTGCCAGCAGCCCAGGGTTGTCAGACAACACTGAAGCTTTCTTT. Amino acids: CASSPGLSDNTEAFF.

The chain combines TRBV7-9 with TRBJ2-5, with TRBD2 matching 13 bases. V was clipped by 5 bases and J by 5 bases; unmatched bases: 5. The CDR3 contains 15 residues. The germline CDR1 and CDR2 sequences are SEHNR and FQNEAQ (reference sequence). CDR3: CASSPGLAGWETQYF. CDR3 nucleotides: TGTGCCAGCAGCCCGGGACTAGCGGGGTGGGAGACCCAGTACTTC.

This clone came up once. The chain recombines TRBV5-6 with TRBJ2-5, with a possible D match to TRBD2 (6 bases). The CDR3 runs 15 residues. Trimming stripped 6 bases from V and 1 base from J, with 16 bases between. Germline values: CDR1 SGHDT, CDR2 YYEEEE. DNA for the CDR3: TGTGCCAGCACCCTTGCGGGGCGGTCCCAAGAGACCCAGTACTTC. This translates into CASTLAGRSQETQYF.

This clone was picked up a small number of times. V and J are TRBV6-6 and TRBJ1-3; maybe TRBD1 (5 bases). Germline V gene data show CDR1 as MNHNY and CDR2 as SVGAGI (reference sequence). V gave up 5 bases and J gave up 0 bases, with 23 bases separating them. CDR3 length: 19 residues. This CDR3 reads CASSRTDRGLLNSGNTIYF. DNA for the CDR3: TGTGCCAGCAGTCGGACCGACAGAGGACTATTGAACTCTGGAAACACCATATATTTT.

V and J are TRBV7-3 and TRBJ2-7; 7 nucleotides match TRBD1. The J segment lost 4 bases and the V segment lost 2 bases, leaving 2 bases of the junction unmatched. The germline gives CDR1 SGHTA, CDR2 FQGTGA. This CDR3 comprises 13 residues. CDR3 region: CASSLAGGYEQYF. CDR3 coding DNA: TGTGCCAGCAGCTTAGCAGGGGGTTACGAGCAGTACTTC.

The chain combines TRBV19 with TRBJ1-5; D possibly corresponds to TRBD1 (5 bases). V lost 3 bases and J 2 bases, leaving 14 bases between the germline ends. Per the germline V gene, CDR1 is LNHDA and CDR2 is SQIVND (reference sequence). The CDR3 has 16 amino acids. CDR3: CASSMILRDGNQPQHF. CDR3 DNA: TGTGCCAGTAGTATGATACTTAGGGACGGCAATCAGCCCCAGCATTTT.

The genes are TRBV30 and TRBJ1-1; D unresolved. The CDR3 loop spans 14 amino acids. Germline V lookup: CDR1 GTSNPN, CDR2 SVGIG (reference sequence). The V and J ends lost 5 bases and 4 bases respectively, with 17 bases between them. The CDR3 coding sequence is TGTGCCTGGGGTGCGGGCAGGCGAGGCACTGAAGCTTTCTTT. Its protein product is CAWGAGRRGTEAFF.

The chain carries TRBV19 and TRBJ2-3; D is possibly TRBD1 or TRBD2 (6 bases each). The V gene lost 2 bases and the J gene lost 0 bases, with 12 bases spanning the gap. Looked up from germline, CDR1 is LNHDA and CDR2 is SQIVND (reference sequence). The CDR3 loop spans 16 amino acids. CDR3 nucleotides: TGTGCCAGTAGTATAAGAGGGGGGCCTAGCACAGATACGCAGTATTTT. Encoded protein: CASSIRGGPSTDTQYF.

The chain employs TRBV4-1 and TRBJ2-1; 7 bases align to TRBD1. The CDR3 has 14 amino acids. V was pared by 4 bases and J by 3 bases, with 3 bases of the junction left unmatched. Germline CDR1 MGHRA, CDR2 YSYEKL. Here the CDR3 reads CASSLRDSYNEQFF. DNA of the CDR3: TGCGCCAGCAGCCTACGGGACAGCTACAATGAGCAGTTCTTC.

The chain has TRBV12-5 and TRBJ1-1; D is unresolved. The germline V gene encodes CDR1 LGHNT and CDR2 FRNRAP. The V and J ends lost 6 bases and 7 bases respectively, with 9 bases between them. There are 11 residues in the CDR3. The CDR3 spells CASGVRGEAFF. Here the CDR3 DNA reads TGTGCTAGTGGCGTAAGAGGTGAAGCTTTCTTT.